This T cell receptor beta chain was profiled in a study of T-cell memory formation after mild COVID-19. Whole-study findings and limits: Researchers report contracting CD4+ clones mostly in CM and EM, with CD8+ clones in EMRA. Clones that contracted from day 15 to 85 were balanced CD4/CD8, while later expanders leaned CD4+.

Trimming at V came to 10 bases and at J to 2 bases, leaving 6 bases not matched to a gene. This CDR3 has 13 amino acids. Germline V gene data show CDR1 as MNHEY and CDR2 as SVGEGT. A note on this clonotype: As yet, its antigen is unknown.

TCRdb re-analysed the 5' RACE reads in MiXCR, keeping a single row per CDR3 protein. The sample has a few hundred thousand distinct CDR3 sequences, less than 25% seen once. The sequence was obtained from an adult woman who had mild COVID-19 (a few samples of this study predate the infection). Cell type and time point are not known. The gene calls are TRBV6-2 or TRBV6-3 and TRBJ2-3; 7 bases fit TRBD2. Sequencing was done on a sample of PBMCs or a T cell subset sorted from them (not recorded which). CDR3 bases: TGTGCCACCGTAGCGGGCCCCACAGATACGCAGTATTTT. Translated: CATVAGPTDTQYF.